These 13 T cell receptor beta chains were all obtained from the same sample, sequenced in a study of blood T cell repertoires in COVID-19. Data came from immunoSEQ multiplex PCR; TCRdb stores just in-frame clones and leaves some out. The data hold about 180,000 clones, with approximately 88% observed a single time. Sequenced: PBMCs or T cells enriched from blood (not recorded which). These receptor sequences come from a woman aged 18-29 years who had recovered from COVID-19.

The chain is built from TRBV25-1 and TRBJ2-7, with unresolved D. The CDR3 is 15 amino acids. Germline V gene lookup returns CDR1 MGHDK and CDR2 SYGVNS. V was trimmed by 4 bases and J by 0 bases, leaving 13 bases between them. CDR3 residues: CASSAHWASSYEQYF. DNA for the CDR3: TGTGCCAGCAGTGCCCATTGGGCGAGCTCCTACGAGCAGTACTTC.

Comment on this clone: In the same sample, other DNA sequences code for this CDR3. The chain combines TRBV29-1 with TRBJ2-3; D perhaps matches TRBD2 (6 bases). V lost 7 bases, J lost 1 base, and 9 bases lay in between. This CDR3 has 12 amino acids. Germline CDR1 and CDR2: SQVTM and ANQGSEA. CDR3 loop: CSASGGTDTQYF. CDR3 DNA sequence: TGCAGCGCGTCGGGGGGCACAGATACGCAGTATTTT.

This chain connects TRBV4-1 to TRBJ2-1; 14 bases are shared with TRBD2. This CDR3 comprises 17 residues. The germline V gene encodes CDR1 MGHRA and CDR2 YSYEKL. The V gene end was trimmed by 1 base and the J gene end by 14 bases; junction bases not matched to a gene: 13. The CDR3 DNA is TGCGCCAGCAGCCAAGTCTCGGGACTAGCGGGAGTGGATAAGGAGTTCTTC. This translates into CASSQVSGLAGVDKEFF.

The rearrangement links TRBV7-9 to TRBJ2-7; TRBD1 aligns across 7 bases. Germline loops: CDR1 SEHNR, CDR2 FQNEAQ (reference sequence). CDR3 length equals 15 residues. With V trimmed by 3 bases and J by 3 bases, 8 bases remained unmatched. The CDR3 loop is CASSFYSAGGYEQYF. The CDR3 region has the DNA TGTGCCAGCAGCTTTTATTCGGCAGGGGGCTACGAGCAGTACTTC.

This chain joins TRBV19 and TRBJ1-5; 9 nucleotides align to TRBD1. V shed 5 bases, J shed 3 bases, and the junction held 11 bases outside the gene matches. From germline, CDR1 is LNHDA and CDR2 SQIVND (reference sequence). The CDR3 is 17 residues long. CDR3 coding DNA: TGTGCCAGTAGTGCGCACAAGACAGGGGGAAACAATCAGCCCCAGCATTTT. Protein sequence: CASSAHKTGGNNQPQHF.

Only a few counts were recorded for this clone. CDR3 amino acids: CASRITDITYNEQFF. CDR3 DNA: TGTGCCAGCAGAATAACCGACATAACCTACAATGAGCAGTTCTTC. The chain combines TRBV6-6 with TRBJ2-1; D unresolved. Germline CDR1 MNHNY, CDR2 SVGAGI (reference sequence). The CDR3 spans 15 residues. V shed 6 bases and J shed 2 bases, with 14 bases lying between them.

The CDR3 DNA follows: TGCGCCAGCAGTCGGAAACAGGGGGCCGCCATCAACTATGGCTACACCTTC. As protein: CASSRKQGAAINYGYTF. The chain joins TRBV23-1 to TRBJ1-2; 9 positions match TRBD1. TRBV23-1 is an ORF, and what it does is uncertain. The CDR3 loop spans 17 amino acids. V was pared by 4 bases and J by 2 bases, with 11 bases of the junction left unmatched.

The chain has TRBV28 and TRBJ1-1; possible D gene TRBD1, 6 bases. Per germline, CDR1 MDHEN and CDR2 SYDVKM. This CDR3 has 15 amino acids. With 6 bases removed from V and 10 bases from J, the gap between germline ends came to 24 bases. CDR3 residues: CASRGRESQGLGAFF. For the CDR3, the DNA is TGTGCCAGCAGGGGAAGGGAATCACAGGGCTTAGGAGCTTTCTTT.

This clone was seen just once. The chain uses TRBV7-9 and TRBJ1-1; no reliable D call. CDR3 length: 9 amino acids. Trimming removed 5 bases from V and 11 bases from J, with 6 bases in between. CDR1 is SEHNR, CDR2 FQNEAQ, per germline (reference sequence). CDR3 sequence: CASSPRAFF. The CDR3 DNA sequence: TGTGCCAGCAGCCCTCGGGCTTTCTTT.

The rearrangement uses TRBV27 and TRBJ2-3; TRBD1 matches at 9 bases. The CDR3 has 13 amino acids. Germline CDR1 and CDR2: MNHEY and SMNVEV (reference sequence). The V and J ends lost 8 bases and 6 bases, in that order; junction bases with no gene match: 6. The CDR3: CASVRQGGDTQYF. The DNA for the CDR3 is TGTGCCAGCGTTAGACAGGGGGGGGATACGCAGTATTTT.

V and J are TRBV4-2 and TRBJ2-1; perhaps TRBD2 as D (6 bases). CDR3 length equals 17 residues. Trimming stripped 0 bases from V and 0 bases from J, with 12 bases between. Germline loops: CDR1 LGHNA, CDR2 YNFKEQ. The CDR3 sequence is CASSQDEAGSSYNEQFF. The CDR3 DNA reads TGTGCCAGCAGCCAAGACGAGGCGGGGAGCTCCTACAATGAGCAGTTCTTC.

The chain couples TRBV10-3 to TRBJ2-5, with a possible D match to TRBD2 (6 bases). V shed 0 bases and J shed 4 bases, with 9 bases lying between them. This CDR3 has 14 residues. The germline CDR1 and CDR2 sequences are ENHRY and SYGVKD. The CDR3 DNA reads TGTGCCATCAGTGAGTCGGGAGGCCGAGAGACCCAGTACTTC. Translating gives CAISESGGRETQYF.

The chain carries TRBV3-1 (or the pseudogene TRBV3-2) and TRBJ1-1, with D maybe TRBD1 (5 bases). The germline gives CDR1 LGHDT, CDR2 YNNKEL (reference sequence). Trimming removed 4 bases from V and 4 bases from J, with 13 bases in between. The CDR3 totals 14 residues. CDR3 nucleotides: TGTGCCAGCAGCCCTAGGGGAACATTCACTGAAGCTTTCTTT. Translating it yields CASSPRGTFTEAFF.